The 11 T cell receptor beta chains listed next were all sequenced from one sample in a study of T cell responses to AZD1222 COVID-19 vaccine. Generated by immunoSEQ multiplex PCR, the TCRdb table keeps only in-frame clones and is missing some. The sample has roughly 120,000 clones, around 88% seen once. The sample here was peripheral blood, taken 28 days after the second AZD1222 dose. These receptors were taken from an adult who received the AZD1222 COVID-19 vaccine.

The genes are TRBV21-1 and TRBJ1-1. TRBV21-1 is an annotated pseudogene. CDR3 length: 18 residues. The CDR3 reads CASSKEGFRRGLITEAFF. The CDR3, as DNA: TGTGCCAGCAGCAAAGAGGGTTTCAGGCGGGGGTTGATCACTGAAGCTTTCTTT.

V usage is TRBV6-1 and J usage is TRBJ1-6; no reliable D call. Per the germline V gene, CDR1 is MNHNS and CDR2 is SASEGT. This CDR3 has 14 residues. V shed 2 bases and J shed 7 bases, with 9 bases lying between them. The CDR3 is CASSELAGNSPLHF. In DNA, the CDR3 is TGTGCCAGCAGTGAACTGGCAGGCAATTCACCCCTCCACTTT.

This chain joins TRBV7-9 and TRBJ1-1; D is possibly TRBD1 (6 bases). Trimming took off 3 bases at V and 3 bases at J, with 11 bases between the two ends. The germline gives CDR1 SEHNR, CDR2 FQNEAQ (reference sequence). The length of the CDR3 is 14 residues. CDR3 amino acids: CASSFNTGYTEAFF. DNA for the CDR3: TGTGCCAGCAGCTTTAATACAGGGTACACTGAAGCTTTCTTT.

The rearrangement uses TRBV9 and TRBJ1-2; 10 bases agree with TRBD1. J was trimmed by 1 base and V by 3 bases; bases with no gene match: 9. The CDR3 totals 17 residues. CDR1 and CDR2 from the germline V gene are SGDLS and YYNGEE. In DNA form, the CDR3 reads TGTGCCAGCAGCGATCGGACAGGGGGTCCTGTTAACTATGGCTACACCTTC. Translated: CASSDRTGGPVNYGYTF.

The chain combines TRBV24-1 with TRBJ2-3, with TRBD1 identical over 7 bases. The CDR3 totals 16 residues. Germline CDR1 KGHDR, CDR2 SFDVKD. V gave up 0 bases and J gave up 0 bases; unmatched junction bases: 2. CDR3 region: CATSDLTGASTDTQYF. CDR3 DNA sequence: TGTGCCACCAGTGATTTGACAGGGGCGAGCACAGATACGCAGTATTTT.

This chain joins TRBV7-2 and TRBJ1-2; D perhaps matches TRBD1 (5 bases). V gave up 4 bases and J gave up 8 bases, with 20 bases separating them. The germline V gene encodes CDR1 SGHTA and CDR2 FQGNSA. The CDR3 loop spans 15 amino acids. Here the CDR3 DNA reads TGTGCCAGCAGCTCCTATTCCGGGGACGGATCCGGCTACACCTTC. It specifies CASSSYSGDGSGYTF.

The J gene is TRBJ2-4, the V gene TRBV9, with D perhaps TRBD1 (6 bases). This CDR3 spans 12 amino acids. Germline loops: CDR1 SGDLS, CDR2 YYNGEE. With 4 bases removed from V and 10 bases from J, the gap between germline ends came to 12 bases. DNA of the CDR3: TGTGCCAGCAGCCCTCTCGGGACAATTCAGTACTTC. Protein sequence: CASSPLGTIQYF. Looking up the rest from reference TRBV9 and TRBJ2-4 gives the full variable domain: DSGVTQTPKHLITATGQRVTLRCSPRSGDLSVYWYQQSLDQGLQFLIQYYNGEERAKGNILERFSAQQFPDLHSELNLSSLELGDSALYFCASSPLGTIQYFGAGTRLSVL.

V gene TRBV6-4 combines with J gene TRBJ2-3; 8 bases align to TRBD2. Trimming cost V 2 bases and J 0 bases; bases outside gene matches: 7. Germline V gives CDR1 MRHNA, CDR2 SNTAGT. The CDR3 is 17 residues long. CDR3 loop: CASSDEISGKSTDTQYF. CDR3 DNA: TGTGCCAGCAGTGACGAAATTAGCGGGAAAAGCACAGATACGCAGTATTTT.

The table lists this clone with a few counts. The rearrangement joins TRBV3-1 (or the pseudogene TRBV3-2) to TRBJ2-7; unclear D gene. The CDR3 spans 12 residues. Trimming stripped 2 bases from V and 6 bases from J, with 8 bases between. Germline lookup yields CDR1 LGHDT and CDR2 YNNKEL (reference sequence). This chain's CDR3 is CASSQSAGEQYF. The CDR3 nucleotides read TGTGCCAGCAGCCAAAGCGCCGGCGAGCAGTACTTC.

Worth noting for this clone: Other DNA sequences in this sample translate to the same CDR3. The CDR3 region is CASSHLAGGSYEQYF. CDR3 coding DNA: TGCGCCAGCAGCCACCTAGCGGGAGGCTCCTACGAGCAGTACTTC. The rearrangement uses TRBV4-1 and TRBJ2-7; the match to TRBD2 covers 11 bases. This CDR3 region has 15 residues. Germline CDR1 and CDR2: MGHRA and YSYEKL. Germline trimming cut 3 bases from V and 0 bases from J; bases unmatched to any gene: 1.

This clone was picked up one time. V is TRBV11-3 and J is TRBJ2-1, with 10 nucleotides matching TRBD2. The CDR3 length is 15 residues. With 5 bases clipped from V and 7 bases from J, the junction kept 8 bases outside the gene matches. In germline, CDR1 is SGHNT, CDR2 YENEEA. CDR3 in DNA: TGTGCCAGCAGCCATCTAGCGGGAGTGGGTAATGAGCAGTTCTTC. Translation: CASSHLAGVGNEQFF.